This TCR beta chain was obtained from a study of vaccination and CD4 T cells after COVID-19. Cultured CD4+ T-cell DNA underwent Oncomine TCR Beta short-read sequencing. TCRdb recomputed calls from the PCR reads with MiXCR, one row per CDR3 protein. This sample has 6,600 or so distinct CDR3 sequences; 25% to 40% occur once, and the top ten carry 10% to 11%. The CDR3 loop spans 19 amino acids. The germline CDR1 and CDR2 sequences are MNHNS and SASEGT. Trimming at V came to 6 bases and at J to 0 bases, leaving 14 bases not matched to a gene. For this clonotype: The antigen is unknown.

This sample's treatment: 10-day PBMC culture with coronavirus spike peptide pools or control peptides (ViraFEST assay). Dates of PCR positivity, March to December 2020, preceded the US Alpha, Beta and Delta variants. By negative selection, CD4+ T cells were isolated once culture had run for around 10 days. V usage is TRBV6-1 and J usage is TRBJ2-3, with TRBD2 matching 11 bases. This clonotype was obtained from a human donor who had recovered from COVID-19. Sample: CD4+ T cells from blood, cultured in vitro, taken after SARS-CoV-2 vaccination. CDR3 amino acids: CASSAGLAGGGTSTDTQYF. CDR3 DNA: TGTGCCAGCAGCGCTGGGCTAGCGGGGGGAGGTACTAGCACAGATACGCAGTATTTT.